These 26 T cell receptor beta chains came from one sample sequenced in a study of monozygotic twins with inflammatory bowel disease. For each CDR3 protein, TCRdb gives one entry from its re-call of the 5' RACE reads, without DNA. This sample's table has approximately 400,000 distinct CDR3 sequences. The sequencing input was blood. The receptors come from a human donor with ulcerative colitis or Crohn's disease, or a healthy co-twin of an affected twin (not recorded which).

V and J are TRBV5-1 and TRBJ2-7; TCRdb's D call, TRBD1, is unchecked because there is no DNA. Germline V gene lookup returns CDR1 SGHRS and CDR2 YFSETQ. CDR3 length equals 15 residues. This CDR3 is CASSLKTDVLDEQYF.

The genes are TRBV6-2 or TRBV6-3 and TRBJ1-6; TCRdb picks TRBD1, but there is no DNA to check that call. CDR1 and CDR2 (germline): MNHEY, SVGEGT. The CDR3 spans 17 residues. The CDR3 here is CASSYSIADRLNSPLHF.

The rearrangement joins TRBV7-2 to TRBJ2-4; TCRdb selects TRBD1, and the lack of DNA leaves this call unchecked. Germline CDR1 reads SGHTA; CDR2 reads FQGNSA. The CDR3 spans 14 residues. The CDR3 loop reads CASSHTGEGNIQYF.

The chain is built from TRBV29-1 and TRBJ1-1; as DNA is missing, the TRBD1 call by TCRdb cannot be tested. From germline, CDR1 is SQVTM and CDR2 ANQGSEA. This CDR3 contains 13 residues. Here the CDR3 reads CSVRDRAGTEAFF.

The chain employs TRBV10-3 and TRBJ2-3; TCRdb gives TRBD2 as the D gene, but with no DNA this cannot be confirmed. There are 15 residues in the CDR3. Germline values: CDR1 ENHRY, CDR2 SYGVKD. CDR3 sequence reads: CAISPSGANTDTQYF.

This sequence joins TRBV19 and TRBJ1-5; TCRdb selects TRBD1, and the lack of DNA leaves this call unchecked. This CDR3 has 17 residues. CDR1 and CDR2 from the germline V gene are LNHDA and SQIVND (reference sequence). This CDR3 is CASSIGPSNPLGQPQHF.

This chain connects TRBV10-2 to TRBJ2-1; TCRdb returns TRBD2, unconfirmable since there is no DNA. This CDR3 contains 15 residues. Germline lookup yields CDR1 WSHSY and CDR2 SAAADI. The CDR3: CASNPELAVYNEQFF.

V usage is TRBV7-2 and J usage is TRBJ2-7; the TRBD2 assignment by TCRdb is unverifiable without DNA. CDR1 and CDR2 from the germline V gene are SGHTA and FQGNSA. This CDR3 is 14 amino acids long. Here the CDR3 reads CASSSGTSGIEQYF.

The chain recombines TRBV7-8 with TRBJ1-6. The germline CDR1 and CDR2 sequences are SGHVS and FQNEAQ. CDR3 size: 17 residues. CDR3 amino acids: CASSPRGPSSYNSPLHF. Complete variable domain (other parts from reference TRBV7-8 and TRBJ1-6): GAGVSQSPRYKVAKRGQDVALRCDPISGHVSLFWYQQALGQGPEFLTYFQNEAQLDKSGLPSDRFFAERPEGSVSTLKIQRTQQEDSAVYLCASSPRGPSSYNSPLHFGNGTRLTVT.

This chain's CDR3 is CASSSSGQQETQYF. The chain uses TRBV5-1 and TRBJ2-5; as DNA is missing, the TRBD1 call by TCRdb cannot be tested. The CDR3 is made up of 14 amino acids. CDR1 and CDR2 (germline): SGHRS, YFSETQ. Filled out from reference TRBV5-1 and TRBJ2-5, the complete variable domain reads KAGVTQTPRYLIKTRGQQVTLSCSPISGHRSVSWYQQTPGQGLQFLFEYFSETQRNKGNFPGRFSGRQFSNSRSEMNVSTLELGDSALYLCASSSSGQQETQYFGPGTRLLVL.

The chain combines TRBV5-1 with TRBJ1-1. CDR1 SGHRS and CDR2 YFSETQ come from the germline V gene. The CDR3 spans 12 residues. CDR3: CASSLDTAEAFF.

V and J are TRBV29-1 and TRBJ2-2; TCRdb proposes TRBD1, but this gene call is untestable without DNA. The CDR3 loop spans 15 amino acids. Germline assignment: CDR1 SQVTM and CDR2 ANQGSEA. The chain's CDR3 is CSVRTASTLGGELFF.

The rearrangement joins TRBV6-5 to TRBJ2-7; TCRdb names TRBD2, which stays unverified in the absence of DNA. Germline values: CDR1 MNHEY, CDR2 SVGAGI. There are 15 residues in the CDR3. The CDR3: CASSYSRGREDEQYF.

The CDR3 sequence: CASSYLGSYEQYF. The chain carries TRBV5-6 and TRBJ2-7. Germline loops: CDR1 SGHDT, CDR2 YYEEEE. The CDR3 covers 13 residues.

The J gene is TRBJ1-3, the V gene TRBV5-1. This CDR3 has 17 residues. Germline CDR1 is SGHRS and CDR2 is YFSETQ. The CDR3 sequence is CASSLGHTRISGNTIYF.

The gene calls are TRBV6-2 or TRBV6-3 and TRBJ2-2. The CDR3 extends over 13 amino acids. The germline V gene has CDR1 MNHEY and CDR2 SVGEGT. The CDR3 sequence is CASSYSKAGELFF.

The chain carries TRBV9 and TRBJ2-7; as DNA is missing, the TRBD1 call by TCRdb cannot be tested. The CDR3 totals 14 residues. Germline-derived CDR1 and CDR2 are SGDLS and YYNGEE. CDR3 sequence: CASSPGDGLHEQYF.

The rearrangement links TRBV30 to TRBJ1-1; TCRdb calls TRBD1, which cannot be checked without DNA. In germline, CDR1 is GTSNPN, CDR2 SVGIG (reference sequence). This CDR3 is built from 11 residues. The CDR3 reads CAWSPGPGAFF.

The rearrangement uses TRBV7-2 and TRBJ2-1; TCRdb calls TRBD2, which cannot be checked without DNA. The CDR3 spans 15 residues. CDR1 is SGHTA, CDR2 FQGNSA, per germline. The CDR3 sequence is CASSLGAGGHLEQFF.

Here the CDR3 reads CASSLTGESYEQYF. This sequence joins TRBV5-1 and TRBJ2-7; the D gene TCRdb calls, TRBD1, cannot be checked with no DNA. Germline assignment: CDR1 SGHRS and CDR2 YFSETQ. The CDR3 length is 14 residues.

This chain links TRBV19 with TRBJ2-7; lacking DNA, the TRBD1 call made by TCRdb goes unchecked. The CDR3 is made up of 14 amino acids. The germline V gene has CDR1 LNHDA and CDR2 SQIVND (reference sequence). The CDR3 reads CASSIGFGQTLQYF.

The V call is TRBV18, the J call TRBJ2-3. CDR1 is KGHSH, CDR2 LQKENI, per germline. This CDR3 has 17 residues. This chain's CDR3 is CASSPPLGTTSTDTQYF.

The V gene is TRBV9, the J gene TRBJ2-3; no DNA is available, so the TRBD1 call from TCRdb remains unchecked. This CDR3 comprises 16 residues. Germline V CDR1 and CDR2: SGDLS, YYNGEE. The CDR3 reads CASSVAGGGRGDTQYF.

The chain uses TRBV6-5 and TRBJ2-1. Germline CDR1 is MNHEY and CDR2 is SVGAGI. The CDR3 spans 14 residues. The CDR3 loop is CASSLGSWDNEQFF.

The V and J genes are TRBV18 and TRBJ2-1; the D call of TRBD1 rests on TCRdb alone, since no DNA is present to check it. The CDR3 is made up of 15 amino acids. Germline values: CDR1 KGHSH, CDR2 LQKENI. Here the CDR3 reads CASSQDRVKYNEQFF.

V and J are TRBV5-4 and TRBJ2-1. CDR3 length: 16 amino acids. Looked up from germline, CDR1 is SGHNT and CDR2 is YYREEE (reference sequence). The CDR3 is CASSFPRAGTYNEQFF.